This TCR beta chain originates from a study of T cells after somatic rescue of genetic block. The germline V gene has CDR1 LNHDA and CDR2 SQIVND (reference sequence). The ends lost 4 bases at V and 5 bases at J; junction bases unmatched: 21. There are 19 residues in the CDR3. Measured with immunoSEQ multiplex PCR; TCRdb has only the in-frame clones, and not every one. The table shows more than 70,000 clones, with just under 90% occurring only once. The material sequenced was peripheral blood mononuclear cells (PBMCs). The clonotype originates from a woman younger than 30. The V gene is TRBV19, the J gene TRBJ2-5; 8 positions match TRBD1. The CDR3 sequence is CASSTSTGGIGFFVETQYF. In nucleotides, the CDR3 is TGTGCCAGTAGTACCTCTACAGGGGGGATTGGGTTTTTTGTGGAGACCCAGTACTTC.